This TCR beta chain was identified during a study of STAT3 mutations in large granular lymphocyte leukemia. Broader study findings: Every T-cell large granular lymphocyte leukemia patient had at least one immunodominant TCR beta clonotype.

As to this clone: What it binds is not known.

The method was immunoSEQ multiplex PCR; TCRdb's version includes in-frame clones alone and lacks a portion of them. The sample has approximately 11,000 clones, approximately 83% seen once. CDR1 SGHTA and CDR2 FQGNSA come from the germline V gene. This CDR3 contains 16 residues. The ends lost 1 base at V and 6 bases at J; junction bases unmatched: 10. This TCR came from a man at least 80 years old with T-cell large granular lymphocyte leukemia. Some clones in this sample may be carry-over from other donors' samples. Sequencing was performed on peripheral blood mononuclear cells. The chain links TRBV7-2 to TRBJ2-7, with 9 bases aligning to TRBD1. The CDR3 region has the DNA TGTGCCAGCAGCTTAGTCGGGACAGGGCCCGGGCGCGAGCAGTACTTC. Translation: CASSLVGTGPGREQYF.